Below, 5 T cell receptor beta chains from the same sample are listed, as sequenced in a study of blood T cell repertoires in COVID-19. Assay: immunoSEQ multiplex PCR; the TCRdb copy retains only in-frame clones and omits some. The sample has some 270,000 clones, around 92% seen once; the top ten hold more than 1.5%. Sequenced sample: PBMCs or T cells enriched from blood (not recorded which). The receptors stem from a woman between 55 and 75 years old who had recovered from COVID-19.

The CDR3 reads CATSRVATYSGNTIYF. The CDR3 nucleotides are TGTGCCACCAGCAGGGTTGCCACCTACTCTGGAAACACCATATATTTT. The rearrangement links TRBV15 to TRBJ1-3; no clear D. Germline V gene data show CDR1 as LNHNV and CDR2 as YYDKDF (reference sequence). V was pared by 3 bases and J by 0 bases, with 12 bases between. This CDR3 is 16 amino acids long.

The V gene is TRBV2, the J gene TRBJ1-1, with 10 bases identical to TRBD1. The CDR3 is 15 residues long. Losses at the gene ends were 6 bases for V and 1 base for J; bases not matched to a gene: 5. From germline, CDR1 is SNHLY and CDR2 FYNNEI. This CDR3 reads CASSLRQGANTEAFF. Written as DNA, the CDR3 is TGTGCCAGCAGCCTCCGACAGGGGGCGAACACTGAAGCTTTCTTT.

The chain links TRBV28 to TRBJ1-5; TRBD1 agrees at 7 bases. CDR3 length: 13 amino acids. J lost 3 bases, V lost 8 bases, and 4 bases had no gene match. Germline CDR1 reads MDHEN; CDR2 reads SYDVKM. For the CDR3, the DNA is TGTGCCAGCTGGACAGGAATCAATCAGCCCCAGCATTTT. The encoded protein is CASWTGINQPQHF.

The count of this clone is one. The chain links TRBV27 to TRBJ1-5; D is ambiguous. The CDR3 loop spans 13 amino acids. CDR1 and CDR2 from the germline V gene are MNHEY and SMNVEV (reference sequence). Between the trimmed V and J ends, which lost 2 bases and 3 bases, there was a span of 5 bases. CDR3 amino acids: CASSLINNQPQHF. The CDR3 region has the DNA TGTGCCAGCAGTTTAATCAACAATCAGCCCCAGCATTTT.

V and J are TRBV7-9 and TRBJ2-3, with D maybe TRBD1 (5 bases). This CDR3 comprises 14 residues. Germline CDR1 SEHNR, CDR2 FQNEAQ (reference sequence). V was shortened by 1 base and J by 9 bases, with 14 bases between the two germline ends. CDR3 region: CASSLEGKGKTQYF. The CDR3, as DNA: TGTGCCAGCAGCTTAGAGGGTAAGGGGAAGACGCAGTATTTT.